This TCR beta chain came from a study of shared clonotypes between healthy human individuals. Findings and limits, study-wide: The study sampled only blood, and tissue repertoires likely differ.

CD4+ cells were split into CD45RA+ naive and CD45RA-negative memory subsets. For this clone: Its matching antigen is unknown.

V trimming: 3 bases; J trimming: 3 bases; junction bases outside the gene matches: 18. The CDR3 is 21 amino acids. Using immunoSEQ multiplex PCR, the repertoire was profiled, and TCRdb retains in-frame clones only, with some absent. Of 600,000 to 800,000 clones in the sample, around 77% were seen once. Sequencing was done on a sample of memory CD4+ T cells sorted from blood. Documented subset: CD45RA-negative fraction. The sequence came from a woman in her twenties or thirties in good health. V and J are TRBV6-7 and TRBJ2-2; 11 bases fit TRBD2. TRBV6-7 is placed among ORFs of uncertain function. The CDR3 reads CASSYSHSGRAYPMDTGELFF. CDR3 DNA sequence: TGTGCCAGCAGTTATTCGCATAGCGGGAGGGCCTACCCCATGGACACCGGGGAGCTGTTTTTT.